This TCR beta chain was observed in a study of T cell repertoires in cytomegalovirus infection. Overall study: CMV infection and matching HLA type were both indicated by public TCR beta signatures. Findings of the study overall: Cumulative public TCR beta family frequency identified CMV carriers with the relevant HLA. In two of eight donors, the top clonotype was HLA-C-restricted CMV-specific.

Via MiXCR, TCRdb re-called the reads, giving one row per CDR3 protein. The repertoire has about 600,000 distinct CDR3 sequences, approximately 24% of them found once; the top ten carry 7.5% to 9%. Of note for this clonotype: Its target is not known.

The length of the CDR3 is 14 residues. CDR1 is SNHLY and CDR2 is FYNNEI in the germline V gene. The J segment lost 5 bases and the V segment lost 6 bases, leaving 3 bases of the junction unmatched. Sequencing was performed on CD8+ T cells from PBMCs. This receptor was obtained from a human donor in good health (CMV status not recorded). Some clones in this sample may be carry-over from other donors' samples. The J gene is TRBJ2-1, the V gene TRBV2; TRBD1 aligns across 11 bases. The CDR3 protein is CASRGDRGNNEQFF. The CDR3 nucleotides are TGTGCCAGCAGGGGGGACAGGGGGAACAATGAGCAGTTCTTC.